Listed below are T cell receptor beta chains from one sample, sequenced in a study of T cell responses to AZD1222 COVID-19 vaccine. Measured with immunoSEQ multiplex PCR; TCRdb has only the in-frame clones, and not every one. This table has 95,000 to 150,000 clones, 90% appearing once. The sequencing here drew on peripheral blood, taken on day 0 of MenACWY control vaccination. The receptors originated from an adult in good health. CDR3s include the opening cysteine and the closing phenylalanine or tryptophan. A D gene is named only where the DNA matches it firmly. Clone size is not always given. Where it is, it says once, few, many or a class for expanded clones.

d_gene,v_gene,abundance,j_gene,CDR3nt,CDR3aa
.,TRBV14,.,TRBJ2-3,TGTGCCAGCAGGCCGACAGGGAGGGTCACAGATACGCAGTATTTT,CASRPTGRVTDTQYF
TRBD1,TRBV5-1,.,TRBJ1-2,TGCGCCAGCAGCCGAAACCGCCAGGGGGGTTACTATGGCTACACCTTC,CASSRNRQGGYYGYTF
.,TRBV7-2,.,TRBJ1-1,TGTGCCAGCAGCTTACGGGTGAACAGGCTGATGAACACTGAAGCTTTCTTT,CASSLRVNRLMNTEAFF
.,TRBV6-5,.,TRBJ1-5,TGTGCCAGCAGACACCAGGTGGATAGCAATCAGCCCCAGCATTTT,CASRHQVDSNQPQHF
.,TRBV27,.,TRBJ1-4,TGTGCCAGCAGTTTTTTGCGGGATAATGAAAAACTGTTTTTT,CASSFLRDNEKLFF
TRBD2,TRBV11-2,.,TRBJ2-1,TGTGCCAGCAGCTTACGGACTAGCGGGGCGTGGGGAAACAATGAGCAGTTCTTC,CASSLRTSGAWGNNEQFF
.,TRBV6-6,.,TRBJ1-1,TGTGCCAGCCTTCCGCCCCGGGGAGGGAGCACTGAAGCTTTCTTT,CASLPPRGGSTEAFF
TRBD1,TRBV9,.,TRBJ2-3,TGTGCCAGCAGCCCCCGTCCCGGGACAGGGATAACTAGCACAGATACGCAGTATTTT,CASSPRPGTGITSTDTQYF
.,TRBV6-1,.,TRBJ1-6,TGTGCCAGCAGTGATGCGCCACGGTCACCCCTCCACTTT,CASSDAPRSPLHF
.,TRBV3-1/TRBV3-2,.,TRBJ2-5,TGTGCCAGCAGCCAACCGCAAGAGACCCAGTACTTC,CASSQPQETQYF
TRBD1,TRBV15,.,TRBJ2-5,TGTGCCACCAGCAGACCGACGGCAGGGGGCGGGGAGACCCAGTACTTC,CATSRPTAGGGETQYF
TRBD1,TRBV28,.,TRBJ1-2,TGTGCCAGCAGTTTATTGGGGGGGACAGGGGAGAACTATGGCTACACCTTC,CASSLLGGTGENYGYTF
.,TRBV2,.,TRBJ1-5,TGTGCCAGCAGTGGGGGACACGGCAATCAGCCCCAGCATTTT,CASSGGHGNQPQHF
TRBD1,TRBV3-1/TRBV3-2,.,TRBJ2-3,TGTGCCAGCAGCCAAGGTCCTGGACAGGGATACACAGATACGCAGTATTTT,CASSQGPGQGYTDTQYF
.,TRBV7-6,.,TRBJ2-1,TGTGCCAGCAGCCCGTCCGTGGTAAGCTCCTACAATGAGCAGTTCTTC,CASSPSVVSSYNEQFF
.,TRBV6-1,.,TRBJ2-7,TGTGCCAGCAGTGAACAACAGCACCCCTACTACGAGCAGTACTTC,CASSEQQHPYYEQYF
.,TRBV12-3/TRBV12-4,.,TRBJ2-7,TGTGCCAGCAGTCGAACAGGGTACGAGCAGTACTTC,CASSRTGYEQYF
TRBD2,TRBV2,few,TRBJ2-7,TGTGCCAGCGTCCTAGCGGGAGTAATGTACGAGCAGTACTTC,CASVLAGVMYEQYF
.,TRBV9,.,TRBJ2-1,TGTGCCAGCAGCGTAGCCCTAGGAAATGAGCAGTTCTTC,CASSVALGNEQFF
TRBD2,TRBV7-8,.,TRBJ2-7,TGTGCCAGCAGCTCCGGACTAGCGGGAGGTGTTGGCGAGCAGTACTTC,CASSSGLAGGVGEQYF
TRBD1,TRBV2,.,TRBJ1-2,TGTGCCAGCACCACCGGGACAGATTTGGGCGGCTACACCTTC,CASTTGTDLGGYTF
.,TRBV3-1/TRBV3-2,once,TRBJ2-7,TGTGCCAGCAGCACCCGGAGGGGGAACCGTTACGAGCAGTACTTC,CASSTRRGNRYEQYF
TRBD1,TRBV27,.,TRBJ1-2,TGTGCCAGCAGCTCCGGGACAGGGTTCGTCTATGGCTACACCTTC,CASSSGTGFVYGYTF
TRBD1,TRBV24-1,.,TRBJ1-2,TGTGCCACCAGTGGCCAGACAGGGTCTTTCTATGGCTACACCTTC,CATSGQTGSFYGYTF
.,TRBV11-3,.,TRBJ2-2,TGTGCCAGCAGCCGGGGCGGGAACACCGGGGAGCTGTTTTTT,CASSRGGNTGELFF
.,TRBV28,.,TRBJ2-3,TGTGCCAGCAGTTTGGTGGATACGCAGTATTTT,CASSLVDTQYF
.,TRBV5-1,.,TRBJ1-4,TGCGCCAGCAGCTTGGGGGGGGGTCCCTATGAAAAACTGTTTTTT,CASSLGGGPYEKLFF
.,TRBV7-2,.,TRBJ2-5,TGTGCCAGCAGCGAGGGCGCGGGGCTTCAAGAGACCCAGTACTTC,CASSEGAGLQETQYF
TRBD1,TRBV7-2,.,TRBJ1-5,TGTGCCAGCAGCTACAGACAGGGGGGAAGTTGGCAGCCCCAGCATTTT,CASSYRQGGSWQPQHF
.,TRBV3-1/TRBV3-2,.,TRBJ1-6,TGTGCCAGCAGCCAAGTCCGAGGGGCACCCCTCCACTTT,CASSQVRGAPLHF
TRBD1,TRBV10-1,.,TRBJ2-7,TGCGCCAGCGGGGACAGGCCCTTTTTTAACTACGAGCAGTACTTC,CASGDRPFFNYEQYF
TRBD2,TRBV7-9,.,TRBJ2-3,TGTGCCAGCAGCTTTACTAGCGGGAGTAGAGATACGCAGTATTTT,CASSFTSGSRDTQYF
TRBD1,TRBV24-1,.,TRBJ1-2,TGTGCCACCAGTGCCAGAACAGGGGGCGGCTACACCTTC,CATSARTGGGYTF
TRBD1,TRBV7-9,once,TRBJ2-1,TGTGCCAGCAGCTTACCCTCCGGGACAGGGTTTTTCAATGAGCAGTTCTTC,CASSLPSGTGFFNEQFF
.,TRBV7-7,.,TRBJ2-2,TGTGCCAGCAGAAAGGGACCCCTGGGGACCGGGGAGCTGTTTTTT,CASRKGPLGTGELFF
TRBD1,TRBV5-4,.,TRBJ2-7,TGTGCCAGCAGCTTGGCCACAGGGGGTCCCCGAGACGACGAGCAGTACTTC,CASSLATGGPRDDEQYF
TRBD1,TRBV28,.,TRBJ1-1,TGTGCCAGCAGTCCCCAGGGGGCCAGCGGCACTGAAGCTTTCTTT,CASSPQGASGTEAFF
.,TRBV5-6,medium-sized,TRBJ1-4,TGTGCCAGCACAGGGAACGATGAAAAACTGTTTTTT,CASTGNDEKLFF
.,TRBV9,.,TRBJ1-6,TGTGCCAGCAGCGTAGACGGATCACCCCTCCACTTT,CASSVDGSPLHF
TRBD1,TRBV5-1,.,TRBJ2-2,TGCGCCAGCAGCTTGGACAGGGGGCGCGGGGAGCTGTTTTTT,CASSLDRGRGELFF
TRBD1,TRBV11-2,.,TRBJ1-6,TGTGCCAGCAGCTCCGGGACAGGCCTACCCTCGCCCCTCCACTTT,CASSSGTGLPSPLHF
.,TRBV21-1,.,TRBJ2-2,TGTGCCAGCAGCGATGGACAGGGTGACACCGGGGAGCTGTTTTTT,CASSDGQGDTGELFF
.,TRBV2,.,TRBJ1-5,TGTGCCAGCAGTGAAACCTATAGCAATCAGCCCCAGCATTTT,CASSETYSNQPQHF
.,TRBV27,.,TRBJ1-2,TGTGCCAGCAGAGAAAAGACAGGCCCCTATGGCTACACCTTC,CASREKTGPYGYTF
.,TRBV6-4,.,TRBJ2-5,TGTGCCAGCAGTATTCAAGAGACCCAGTACTTC,CASSIQETQYF
.,TRBV28,.,TRBJ1-4,TGTGCCAGCAGTCCCCGAGGGGGGGGTGGTGGGGAAAAACTGTTTTTT,CASSPRGGGGGEKLFF